The 30 T cell receptor beta chains reported below all come from one sample, sequenced in a study of T cells in Graves' hyperthyroidism and ophthalmopathy. There were TCR beta CDR3 regions amplified from RNA transcripts. The study used the HTBI primer set for a first-round RT-PCR of the TCR CDR3. TCRdb independently ran MiXCR on the multiplex PCR reads; one entry per CDR3 protein. The top ten clones hold around 8.1% of a sample with about 720,000 distinct CDR3 sequences, about a sixth of them seen once. Material for sequencing was blood. Receptors originate from a young man with Graves' hyperthyroidism.

This clonotype was seen many times. CDR3 protein: CASSQASGEGLFF. The CDR3 nucleotides read TGTGCCAGCTCACAGGCCAGCGGAGAGGGGCTGTTCTTC. This chain uses TRBV18 with TRBJ2-1, with D perhaps matching TRBD1 or TRBD2 (5 bases each). Trimming shortened V by 4 bases and J by 15 bases, and 19 bases separated the two germline ends. The CDR3 has 13 amino acids. Germline V gene data show CDR1 as KGHSH and CDR2 as LQKENI.

The table lists this clonotype with a few counts. This chain joins TRBV10-2 and TRBJ2-1; TRBD2 aligns across 15 bases. CDR1 and CDR2 (germline): WSHSY, SAAADI. Trimming at V came to 6 bases and at J to 10 bases, leaving 7 bases not matched to a gene. The CDR3 loop spans 15 amino acids. CDR3 nucleotide sequence: TGCGCCAGCAGCTTGGGACTAGCGGGAGGACAGGAGCAGTTCTTC. This gives the protein CASSLGLAGGQEQFF.

The chain is built from TRBV5-1 and TRBJ2-1; 9 nucleotides line up with TRBD2. There are 19 residues in the CDR3. Germline trimming cut 2 bases from V and 0 bases from J; bases unmatched to any gene: 12. Looked up from germline, CDR1 is SGHRS and CDR2 is YFSETQ. CDR3 sequence reads: CASSLVWLAGNSSYNEQFF. The CDR3 DNA reads TGCGCCAGCAGCTTAGTTTGGCTAGCGGGAAATAGCTCCTACAATGAGCAGTTCTTC.

This clonotype was seen at least ten times. V gene TRBV19 combines with J gene TRBJ1-3; D not certain. The CDR3 loop spans 14 amino acids. Germline CDR1 reads LNHDA; CDR2 reads SQIVND (reference sequence). V lost 5 bases and J 1 base, leaving 9 bases between the germline ends. CDR3 residues: CASSGTGSGNTIYF. The CDR3 coding sequence is TGTGCCAGTAGTGGTACCGGGTCTGGAAACACCATATATTTT.

This clonotype was detected only a few times. This chain connects TRBV7-9 to TRBJ1-4; no clear D gene. V was cut by 1 base and J by 5 bases, with 11 bases left in between. Germline V gene lookup returns CDR1 SEHNR and CDR2 FQNEAQ (reference sequence). The CDR3 is made up of 15 amino acids. As DNA, the CDR3 is TGTGCCAGCAGCTTAGTGGAAACGTGGAATGAAAAACTGTTTTTT. Residues: CASSLVETWNEKLFF.

The chain links TRBV7-9 to TRBJ2-7; TRBD2 agrees at 13 bases. CDR1 and CDR2 (germline): SEHNR, FQNEAQ (reference sequence). V lost 5 bases to trimming and J lost 7 bases; unmatched junction nucleotides: 8. The CDR3 sequence is 15 residues long. In DNA, the CDR3 is TGTGCCAGCAGCCGACGGACTAGCGGGAGTTTTGAGCAGTACTTC. Its protein product is CASSRRTSGSFEQYF. Filled out from reference TRBV7-9 and TRBJ2-7, the complete variable domain reads DTGVSQNPRHKITKRGQNVTFRCDPISEHNRLYWYRQTLGQGPEFLTYFQNEAQLEKSRLLSDRFSAERPKGSFSTLEIQRTEQGDSAMYLCASSRRTSGSFEQYFGPGTRLTVT.

The V call is TRBV7-9, the J call TRBJ1-2; D is uncertain. The CDR3 extends over 15 amino acids. V lost 3 bases and J 6 bases, leaving 17 bases between the germline ends. CDR1 SEHNR and CDR2 FQNEAQ come from the germline V gene (reference sequence). The CDR3 nucleotides read TGTGCCAGCAGCTTCCTCGTGGTACCCAAGGATGGCTACACCTTC. This codes for CASSFLVVPKDGYTF. Drawing the rest from reference TRBV7-9 and TRBJ1-2, the complete variable domain is DTGVSQNPRHKITKRGQNVTFRCDPISEHNRLYWYRQTLGQGPEFLTYFQNEAQLEKSRLLSDRFSAERPKGSFSTLEIQRTEQGDSAMYLCASSFLVVPKDGYTFGSGTRLTVV.

This clonotype was detected ten times or more. This chain connects TRBV5-5 to TRBJ1-1; 10 bases agree with TRBD1. The CDR3 is 17 residues long. The ends lost 3 bases at V and 1 base at J; junction bases unmatched: 9. Germline CDR1 SGHKS, CDR2 YYEKEE (reference sequence). DNA for the CDR3: TGTGCCAGCAGCTCGACAGGGGGCGGATTCCCGAACACTGAAGCTTTCTTT. Protein: CASSSTGGGFPNTEAFF.

This clonotype was observed at least ten times. This chain uses TRBV7-2 with TRBJ2-3; D may correspond to TRBD1 or TRBD2 (6 bases each). The CDR3 sequence is 15 residues long. Between the trimmed V and J ends, which lost 5 bases and 5 bases, there was a span of 17 bases. Germline V gene lookup returns CDR1 SGHTA and CDR2 FQGNSA. CDR3 in DNA: TGTGCCAGCAGCCTCAGGACAGTGGGAGGAGATACGCAGTATTTT. Protein: CASSLRTVGGDTQYF.

With respect to this clonotype: A read error may account for a junction end that differs from germline. The chain recombines TRBV7-9 with TRBJ2-2; D uncertain. CDR1 is SEHNR, CDR2 FQNEAQ, per germline (reference sequence). The CDR3 sequence is 14 residues long. In DNA form, the CDR3 reads TGTGCCAGCAGCTTTACCTGGACCGCCGGAGAGCTGTTTTTT. Its protein product is CASSFTWTAGELFF.

In this sample, this clonotype turned up a few times. This chain joins TRBV20-1 and TRBJ1-6; 8 bases map to TRBD1. Germline V gene sequence: CDR1 DFQATT, CDR2 SNEGSKA (reference sequence). The CDR3 sequence is 15 residues long. Trimming removed 5 bases from V and 13 bases from J; junction bases left unmatched: 16. CDR3 sequence: CSARPGTGHAQPLHF. For the CDR3, the DNA is TGCAGTGCTCGCCCCGGGACAGGCCACGCGCAGCCCCTCCACTTT.

The table lists this clonotype with many counts. This CDR3 is CASSLRTTDTQYF. For the CDR3, the DNA is TGTGCCAGCAGCTTGAGGACCACAGATACGCAGTATTTT. V usage is TRBV11-1 and J usage is TRBJ2-3; D unclear. Germline lookup yields CDR1 SGHAT and CDR2 FQDESV (reference sequence). Trimming took 3 bases from V and 2 from J, leaving 6 bases between them. This CDR3 is 13 amino acids long.

This clonotype has more than one count but fewer than ten. The chain combines TRBV27 with TRBJ2-1; D could derive from TRBD1 or TRBD2 (6 bases each). The CDR3 extends over 15 amino acids. V dropped 4 bases and J dropped 0 bases, with 10 bases sitting between them. Per the germline V gene, CDR1 is MNHEY and CDR2 is SMNVEV (reference sequence). CDR3 coding DNA: TGTGCCAGCAGTTGGGGGGCTTCCTCCTACAATGAGCAGTTCTTC. Protein: CASSWGASSYNEQFF.

In its sample, this clonotype was seen many times. V gene TRBV24-1 combines with J gene TRBJ1-1; D not certain. There are 12 residues in the CDR3. CDR1 is KGHDR, CDR2 SFDVKD, per germline. V gave up 6 bases and J gave up 1 base, with 5 bases separating them. The CDR3 sequence: CATSFGNTEAFF. As DNA, the CDR3 is TGTGCCACCAGTTTTGGGAACACTGAAGCTTTCTTT.

The chain joins TRBV19 to TRBJ1-2; 8 positions match TRBD1. This CDR3 spans 15 amino acids. Unmatched junction bases numbered 9, after V lost 7 bases and J lost 2 bases. Germline values: CDR1 LNHDA, CDR2 SQIVND (reference sequence). For the CDR3, the DNA is TGTGCCAGTACCCTAGAACAGGGGGTAAACTATGGCTACACCTTC. This codes for CASTLEQGVNYGYTF.

This clonotype was counted many times. The chain is built from TRBV11-2 and TRBJ2-3, with 9 bases aligning to TRBD1. The V gene's germline CDR1 is SGHAT and CDR2 FQNNGV. CDR3 length: 16 residues. Trimming cost V 5 bases and J 8 bases; bases outside gene matches: 14. The CDR3 bases are TGTGCCAGCAGCCCCCCCGGGGGACAGGGTGTTGGTACGCAGTATTTT. This translates into CASSPPGGQGVGTQYF.

The chain recombines TRBV5-1 with TRBJ2-7, with 9 nucleotides matching TRBD1. CDR1 and CDR2 (germline): SGHRS, YFSETQ. This CDR3 comprises 14 residues. J was trimmed by 5 bases and V by 1 base; bases with no gene match: 4. The CDR3 sequence is CASSLWGTGNEQYF. The CDR3 DNA follows: TGCGCCAGCAGCTTGTGGGGGACAGGGAACGAGCAGTACTTC.

Many counts were recorded for this clonotype. The chain carries TRBV2 and TRBJ2-7; TRBD1 matches 10 bases. The CDR3 runs 16 residues. The V segment lost 2 bases and the J segment 2 bases; nucleotides outside the gene matches: 6. Germline values: CDR1 SNHLY, CDR2 FYNNEI. This CDR3 is CASSEYWGQGTYEQYF. CDR3 coding DNA: TGTGCCAGCAGTGAATATTGGGGACAGGGGACCTACGAGCAGTACTTC.

This clonotype was picked up a small number of times. This chain uses TRBV11-2 with TRBJ2-2; no firm D call. Germline V gene data show CDR1 as SGHAT and CDR2 as FQNNGV. This CDR3 region has 16 residues. V lost 5 bases and J 1 base, leaving 14 bases between the germline ends. The CDR3 here is CASSQEPAENTGELFF. CDR3 bases: TGTGCCAGCAGCCAAGAGCCAGCAGAGAACACCGGGGAGCTGTTTTTT.

This clonotype has more than one count but fewer than ten. One end of the junction does not line up with germline, which may come from a read error. The chain couples TRBV12-3 or TRBV12-4 to TRBJ1-2, with 10 bases that match TRBD1. The CDR3 contains 17 residues. CDR3 loop: CASSPSTGGFFNYGCTF. CDR3 in DNA: TGTGCCAGCAGCCCATCGACAGGGGGCTTTTTCAACTATGGCTGCACCTTC.

This clonotype was seen many times. The junction does not match germline at one end; this may be a read error. The chain carries TRBV24-1 and TRBJ2-5; 7 bases align to TRBD2. The CDR3 extends over 15 amino acids. CDR1 and CDR2 from the germline V gene are KGHDR and SFDVKD. The CDR3 spells CATSAAGAKQGTQYF. The DNA for the CDR3 is TGTGCCACCAGTGCGGCGGGAGCGAAACAAGGGACCCAGTACTTC.

This CDR3 is CSASRGEQFF. The CDR3 DNA reads as TGCAGTGCTAGTAGGGGTGAGCAGTTCTTC. The chain uses TRBV20-1 and TRBJ2-1; the D gene is possibly TRBD1 (5 bases). With 3 bases removed from V and 9 bases from J, the gap between germline ends came to 6 bases. Looked up from germline, CDR1 is DFQATT and CDR2 is SNEGSKA (reference sequence). The CDR3 is 10 residues long.

The chain joins TRBV28 to TRBJ1-5; unclear D gene. Germline V gene lookup returns CDR1 MDHEN and CDR2 SYDVKM. The CDR3 contains 11 residues. The germline V and J ends were trimmed by 4 bases and 7 bases, with 5 bases remaining between them. Here the CDR3 DNA reads TGTGCCAGCAGTTCAGAACAGCCCCAGCATTTT. It yields the protein CASSSEQPQHF. Filled out from reference TRBV28 and TRBJ1-5, the complete variable domain reads DVKVTQSSRYLVKRTGEKVFLECVQDMDHENMFWYRQDPGLGLRLIYFSYDVKMKEKGDIPEGYSVSREKKERFSLILESASTNQTSMYLCASSSEQPQHFGDGTRLSIL.

This clonotype turned up a few times. The gene calls are TRBV15 and TRBJ1-3, with no clear D. Germline V gene lookup returns CDR1 LNHNV and CDR2 YYDKDF (reference sequence). V was trimmed by 0 bases and J by 0 bases, leaving 12 bases between them. CDR3 size: 17 residues. This CDR3 is CATSRDVLADSGNTIYF. DNA of the CDR3: TGTGCCACCAGCAGAGATGTCCTGGCCGACTCTGGAAACACCATATATTTT.

This clonotype was counted many times. The rearrangement uses TRBV11-2 and TRBJ2-1, with 8 bases identical to TRBD2. The CDR3 spans 15 residues. The germline V gene has CDR1 SGHAT and CDR2 FQNNGV. V shed 3 bases, J shed 2 bases, and the junction held 3 bases outside the gene matches. CDR3 in DNA: TGTGCCAGCAGCTTCGGGACTAGTCCCTACAATGAGCAGTTCTTC. This sequence encodes CASSFGTSPYNEQFF.

This clonotype has ten or more counts. V usage is TRBV6-1 and J usage is TRBJ2-7; either TRBD1 or TRBD2 may fit D (6 bases each). The CDR3 runs to 15 residues. In germline, CDR1 is MNHNS, CDR2 SASEGT. The germline V and J ends were trimmed by 5 bases and 4 bases, with 18 bases remaining between them. CDR3 in amino acids: CASSLGQPGVYEQYF. CDR3 sequence (DNA): TGTGCCAGCAGTCTCGGACAGCCGGGGGTATACGAGCAGTACTTC.

The chain employs TRBV29-1 and TRBJ2-5; no clear D gene. Deletions cut 3 bases from V and 1 base from J, with 6 bases between. The CDR3 sequence is 12 residues long. Germline CDR1 and CDR2: SQVTM and ANQGSEA. The DNA for the CDR3 is TGCAGCGTTGATAGCAGCCAAGAGACCCAGTACTTC. This codes for CSVDSSQETQYF.

The chain links TRBV7-2 to TRBJ2-2; no reliable D call. Trimming left V 2 bases short and J 4 bases short, with 8 bases between. The germline V gene has CDR1 SGHTA and CDR2 FQGNSA. The CDR3 is made up of 14 amino acids. The CDR3 protein is CASSLIAPTGELFF. The CDR3, as DNA: TGTGCCAGCAGCTTAATTGCTCCCACCGGGGAGCTGTTTTTT. The variable domain in full, with the rest retrieved from reference TRBV7-2 and TRBJ2-2, is GAGVSQSPSNKVTEKGKDVELRCDPISGHTALYWYRQSLGQGLEFLIYFQGNSAPDKSGLPSDRFSAERTGGSVSTLTIQRTQQEDSAVYLCASSLIAPTGELFFGEGSRLTVL.

The chain employs TRBV19 and TRBJ2-7; a weak D match, TRBD2 (5 bases). CDR1 LNHDA and CDR2 SQIVND come from the germline V gene (reference sequence). CDR3 length equals 15 residues. Trimming pared 3 bases from V and 0 bases from J, leaving 12 bases between. CDR3 nucleotides: TGTGCCAGTAGTATGGGGAGCGTCGACTCCTACGAGCAGTACTTC. Protein sequence: CASSMGSVDSYEQYF.

Many counts were recorded for this clonotype. The chain has TRBV27 and TRBJ1-2; tentative D call: TRBD1 (6 bases). The V end was cut by 3 bases, the J end by 6 bases, with 11 bases between. The CDR3 length is 13 residues. Germline V lookup: CDR1 MNHEY, CDR2 SMNVEV (reference sequence). The CDR3 DNA is TGTGCCAGCAGTTTGAATACAGGGCATGGCTACACCTTC. It specifies CASSLNTGHGYTF.